This entry features one T cell receptor beta chain sequence. The sample comes from a study of graft-versus-host responses after intestinal transplantation. The V gene end was trimmed by 1 base and the J gene end by 3 bases; junction bases not matched to a gene: 8. This CDR3 has 18 residues. Germline CDR1 and CDR2: SGHAT and FQNNGV. Measured with immunoSEQ multiplex PCR; TCRdb has only the in-frame clones, and not every one. The profile covers fewer than 9,500 clones, with around 74% appearing a single time and roughly 30% taken by the ten largest. The starting material, graft tissue, was processed to release intraepithelial and lamina propria lymphocytes.

The source material was ileum tissue, sampled about 70 weeks after intestinal transplant. The genes are TRBV11-2 and TRBJ2-2; 10 bases match TRBD2. The clonotype originates from a human patient who received an intestinal transplant, so some T cells may come from the graft donor. The CDR3: CASSLVVSSGRYTGELFF. As DNA, the CDR3 is TGTGCCAGCAGCTTAGTGGTTTCTAGCGGGAGATACACCGGGGAGCTGTTTTTT. The full variable domain, its missing parts supplied by reference TRBV11-2 and TRBJ2-2, is EAGVAQSPRYKIIEKRQSVAFWCNPISGHATLYWYQQILGQGPKLLIQFQNNGVVDDSQLPKDRFSAERLKGVDSTLKIQPAKLEDSAVYLCASSLVVSSGRYTGELFFGEGSRLTVL.